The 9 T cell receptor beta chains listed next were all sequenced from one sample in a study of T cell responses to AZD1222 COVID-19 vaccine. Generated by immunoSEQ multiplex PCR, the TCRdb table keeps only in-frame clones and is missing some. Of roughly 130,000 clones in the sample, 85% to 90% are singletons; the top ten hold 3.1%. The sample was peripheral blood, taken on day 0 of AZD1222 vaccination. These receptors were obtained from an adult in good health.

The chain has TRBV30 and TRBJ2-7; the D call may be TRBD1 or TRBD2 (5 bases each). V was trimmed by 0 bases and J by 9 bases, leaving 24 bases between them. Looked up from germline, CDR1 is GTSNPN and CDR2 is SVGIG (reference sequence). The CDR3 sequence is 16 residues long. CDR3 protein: CAWSVRRGRASYRQYF. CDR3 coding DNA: TGTGCCTGGAGTGTACGCCGGGGCAGGGCTTCCTACAGGCAGTACTTC.

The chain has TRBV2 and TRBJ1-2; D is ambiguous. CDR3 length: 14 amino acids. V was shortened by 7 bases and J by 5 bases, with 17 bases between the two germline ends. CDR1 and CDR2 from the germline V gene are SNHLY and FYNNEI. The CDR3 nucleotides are TGTGCCAGCAATTGGGATGCAAGGGCGTATGGCTACACCTTC. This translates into CASNWDARAYGYTF.

The CDR3 loop is CASSINSANEKLFF. The CDR3 DNA reads TGTGCCAGCAGCATAAACAGCGCGAATGAAAAACTGTTTTTT. The chain has TRBV7-6 and TRBJ1-4; D ambiguous. Per the germline V gene, CDR1 is SGHVS and CDR2 is FNYEAQ. The length of the CDR3 is 14 residues. Trimming left V 5 bases short and J 5 bases short, with 12 bases between.

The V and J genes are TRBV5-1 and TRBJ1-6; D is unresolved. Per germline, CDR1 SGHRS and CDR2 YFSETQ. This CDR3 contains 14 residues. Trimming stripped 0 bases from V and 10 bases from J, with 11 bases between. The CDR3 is CASSLEQRSSPLHF. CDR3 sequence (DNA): TGCGCCAGCAGCTTGGAACAGCGGTCATCACCCCTCCACTTT.

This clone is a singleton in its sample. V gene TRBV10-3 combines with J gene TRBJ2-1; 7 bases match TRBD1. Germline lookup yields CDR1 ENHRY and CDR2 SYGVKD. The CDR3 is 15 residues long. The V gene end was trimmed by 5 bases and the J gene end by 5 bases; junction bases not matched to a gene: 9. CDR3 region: CAISPGTDINNEQFF. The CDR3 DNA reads TGTGCCATCAGTCCCGGGACAGACATCAACAATGAGCAGTTCTTC.

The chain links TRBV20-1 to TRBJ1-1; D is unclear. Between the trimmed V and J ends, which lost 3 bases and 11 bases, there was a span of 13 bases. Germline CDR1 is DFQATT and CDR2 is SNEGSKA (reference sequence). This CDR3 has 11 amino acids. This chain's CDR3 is CSARGGVVAFF. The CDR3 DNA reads TGCAGTGCTAGGGGTGGGGTGGTGGCTTTCTTT.

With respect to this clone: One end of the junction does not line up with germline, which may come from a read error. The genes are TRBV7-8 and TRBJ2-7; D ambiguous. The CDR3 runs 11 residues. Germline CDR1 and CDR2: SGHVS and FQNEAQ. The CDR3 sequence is CASSFSFEQYF. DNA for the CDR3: TGTGCCAGCAGCTTCTCCTTCGAGCAGTACTTC.

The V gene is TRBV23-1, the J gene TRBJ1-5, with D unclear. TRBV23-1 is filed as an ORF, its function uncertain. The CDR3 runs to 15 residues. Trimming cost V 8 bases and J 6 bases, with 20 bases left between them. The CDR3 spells CASSQPTDLGQPQHF. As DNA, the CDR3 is TGCGCCAGCTCCCAACCCACTGACCTCGGTCAGCCCCAGCATTTT.

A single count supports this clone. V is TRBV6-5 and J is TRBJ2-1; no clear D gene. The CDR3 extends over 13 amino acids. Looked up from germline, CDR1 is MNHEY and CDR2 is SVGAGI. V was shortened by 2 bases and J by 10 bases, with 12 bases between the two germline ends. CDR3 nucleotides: TGTGCCAGCAGTTACCCGGACCTCAAAGAGCAGTTCTTC. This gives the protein CASSYPDLKEQFF.